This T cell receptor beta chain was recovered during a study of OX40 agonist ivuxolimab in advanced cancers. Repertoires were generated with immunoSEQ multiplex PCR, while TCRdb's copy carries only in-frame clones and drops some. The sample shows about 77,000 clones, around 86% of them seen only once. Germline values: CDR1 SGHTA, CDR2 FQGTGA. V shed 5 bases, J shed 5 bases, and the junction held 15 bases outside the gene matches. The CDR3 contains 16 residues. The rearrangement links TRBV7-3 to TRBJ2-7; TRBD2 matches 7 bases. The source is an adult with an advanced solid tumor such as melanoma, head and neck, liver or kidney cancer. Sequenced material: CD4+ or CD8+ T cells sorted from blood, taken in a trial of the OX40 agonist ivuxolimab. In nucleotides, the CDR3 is TGTGCCAGCAGCCCCCTAGGTGCGGGAGTGGAAAACGAGCAGTACTTC. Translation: CASSPLGAGVENEQYF.